This T cell receptor beta chain was retrieved from a study of T cells and Merkel cell carcinoma outcomes. Whole-study findings and limits: Reportedly, T-cell repertoire with density predicts Merkel cell carcinoma outcomes.

Assay: immunoSEQ multiplex PCR; the TCRdb copy retains only in-frame clones and omits some. Among over 2,000 clones listed, more than 70% were seen once. The CDR3 has 19 residues. Germline CDR1 is MRHNA and CDR2 is SNTAGT. V lost 7 bases and J lost 5; bases outside the gene matches: 20. A word on this clone: Its antigen is currently unknown.

The chain is built from TRBV6-4 and TRBJ1-6; the match to TRBD1 covers 7 bases. The material sequenced was tumor tissue from Merkel cell carcinoma. This clonotype originated in a human donor with Merkel cell carcinoma. The CDR3 DNA is TGTGCCAGCACCATCCTGGCCCGGACAGGATCCAGGGATAATTCACCCCTCCACTTT. Its translation is CASTILARTGSRDNSPLHF.